This T cell receptor beta chain was captured in a study of blood T cell repertoires in COVID-19. In the study overall: The study drew acute and convalescent COVID-19 samples from the United States, Italy and Spain. PBMCs, B-cell-depleted T cells, or T cells were the source of the cDNA or gDNA that made up the material.

The CDR3 consists of 13 residues. The J segment lost 7 bases and the V segment lost 5 bases, leaving 10 bases of the junction unmatched. Germline CDR1 and CDR2: SQVTM and ANQGSEA. Per the authors' pipeline: Reference gene primer amplification yielded estimated nucleated cell counts. Generated by immunoSEQ multiplex PCR, the TCRdb table keeps only in-frame clones and is missing some. V and J calls and clone size are given by that table; D and trimming were obtained from the DNA. In the table there are 190,000 or so clones, approximately 91% of which are singletons. J is TRBJ1-1 and V is TRBV29-1, with 7 bases lining up with TRBD1. The receptor comes from a man aged 35 to 55 with acute or convalescent COVID-19. Input material: peripheral blood. This CDR3 is CSVLDRTDIEAFF. The CDR3 DNA reads as TGCAGCGTTCTGGACAGGACGGACATTGAAGCTTTCTTT.